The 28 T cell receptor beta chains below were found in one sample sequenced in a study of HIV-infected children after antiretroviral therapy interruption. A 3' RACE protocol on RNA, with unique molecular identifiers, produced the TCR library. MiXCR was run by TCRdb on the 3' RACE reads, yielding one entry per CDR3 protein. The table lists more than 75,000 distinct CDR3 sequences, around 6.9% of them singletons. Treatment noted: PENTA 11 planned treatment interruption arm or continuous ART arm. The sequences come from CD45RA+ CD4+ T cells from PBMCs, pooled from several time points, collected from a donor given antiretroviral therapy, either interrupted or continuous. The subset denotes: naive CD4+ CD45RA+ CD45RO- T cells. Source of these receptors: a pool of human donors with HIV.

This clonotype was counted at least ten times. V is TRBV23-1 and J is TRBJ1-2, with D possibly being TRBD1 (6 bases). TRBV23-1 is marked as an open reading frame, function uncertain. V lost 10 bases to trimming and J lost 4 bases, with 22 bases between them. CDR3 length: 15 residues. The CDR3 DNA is TGCGCCACCTTATCCCTGACTTGGGGGGCCTATGGCTACACCTTC. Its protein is CATLSLTWGAYGYTF.

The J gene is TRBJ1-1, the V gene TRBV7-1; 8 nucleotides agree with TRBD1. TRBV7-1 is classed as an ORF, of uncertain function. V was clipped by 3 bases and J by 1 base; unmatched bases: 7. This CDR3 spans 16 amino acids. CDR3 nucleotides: TGTGCCAGCAGCTCCAGACAGGGGAGCCGGAACACTGAAGCTTTCTTT. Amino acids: CASSSRQGSRNTEAFF.

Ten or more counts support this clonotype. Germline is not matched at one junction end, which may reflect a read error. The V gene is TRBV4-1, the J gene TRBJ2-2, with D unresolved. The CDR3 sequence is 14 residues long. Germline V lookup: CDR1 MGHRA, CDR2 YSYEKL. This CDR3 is CASSQDSKTGQLYF. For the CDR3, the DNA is TGTGCCAGCAGCCAAGATAGCAAAACCGGGCAGCTCTACTTT.

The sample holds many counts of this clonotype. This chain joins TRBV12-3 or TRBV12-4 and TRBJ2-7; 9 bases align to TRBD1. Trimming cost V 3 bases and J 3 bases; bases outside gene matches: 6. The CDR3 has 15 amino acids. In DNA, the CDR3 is TGTGCCAGCAGTTTTCCCACAGGGGGCAGCTACGAGCAGTACTTC. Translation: CASSFPTGGSYEQYF.

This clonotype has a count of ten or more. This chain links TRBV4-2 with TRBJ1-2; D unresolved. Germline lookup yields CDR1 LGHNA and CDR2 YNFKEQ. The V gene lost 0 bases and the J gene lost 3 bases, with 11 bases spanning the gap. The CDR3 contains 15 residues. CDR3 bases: TGTGCCAGCAGCCAAGATACCAGGAGGGACTATGGCTACACCTTC. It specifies CASSQDTRRDYGYTF.

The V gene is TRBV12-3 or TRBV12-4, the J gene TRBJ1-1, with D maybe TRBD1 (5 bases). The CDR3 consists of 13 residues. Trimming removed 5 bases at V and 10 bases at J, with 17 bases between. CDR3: CASSTFDRSRAFF. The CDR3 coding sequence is TGTGCCAGCAGTACCTTCGACAGATCGAGAGCTTTCTTT.

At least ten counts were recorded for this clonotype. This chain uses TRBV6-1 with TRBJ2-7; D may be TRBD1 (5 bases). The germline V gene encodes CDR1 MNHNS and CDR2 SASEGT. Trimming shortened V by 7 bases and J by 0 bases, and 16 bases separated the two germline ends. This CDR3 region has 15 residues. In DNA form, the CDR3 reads TGTGCCAGCACCTTGAAGGGGCGGAACTCCTACGAGCAGTACTTC. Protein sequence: CASTLKGRNSYEQYF.

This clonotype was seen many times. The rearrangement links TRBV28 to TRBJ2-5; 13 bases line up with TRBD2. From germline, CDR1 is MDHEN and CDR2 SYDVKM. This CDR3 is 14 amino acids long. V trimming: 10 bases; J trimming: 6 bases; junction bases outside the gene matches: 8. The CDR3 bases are TGTGCCACCATAACTAGCGGGAGGGCCAAGACCCAGTACTTC. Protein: CATITSGRAKTQYF.

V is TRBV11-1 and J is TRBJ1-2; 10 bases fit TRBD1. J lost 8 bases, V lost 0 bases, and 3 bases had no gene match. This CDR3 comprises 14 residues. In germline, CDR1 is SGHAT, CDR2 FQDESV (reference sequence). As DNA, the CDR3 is TGTGCCAGCAGCTTAGCGACAGGGGGCAGAGGCTACACCTTC. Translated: CASSLATGGRGYTF.

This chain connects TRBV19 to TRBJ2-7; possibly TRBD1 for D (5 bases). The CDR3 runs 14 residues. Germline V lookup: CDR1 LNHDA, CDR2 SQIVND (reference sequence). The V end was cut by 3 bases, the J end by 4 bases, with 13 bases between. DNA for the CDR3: TGTGCCAGTAGTATCAAAGGGGCCTTTTACGAGCAGTACTTC. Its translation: CASSIKGAFYEQYF. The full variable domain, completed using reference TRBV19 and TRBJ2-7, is DGGITQSPKYLFRKEGQNVTLSCEQNLNHDAMYWYRQDPGQGLRLIYYSQIVNDFQKGDIAEGYSVSREKKESFPLTVTSAQKNPTAFYLCASSIKGAFYEQYFGPGTRLTVT.

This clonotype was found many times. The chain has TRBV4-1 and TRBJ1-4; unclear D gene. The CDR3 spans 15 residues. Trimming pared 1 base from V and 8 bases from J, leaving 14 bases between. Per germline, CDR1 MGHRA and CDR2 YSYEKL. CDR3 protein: CASSQVRVPPEKLFF. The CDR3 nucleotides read TGCGCCAGCAGCCAAGTGCGAGTCCCCCCAGAAAAACTGTTTTTT.

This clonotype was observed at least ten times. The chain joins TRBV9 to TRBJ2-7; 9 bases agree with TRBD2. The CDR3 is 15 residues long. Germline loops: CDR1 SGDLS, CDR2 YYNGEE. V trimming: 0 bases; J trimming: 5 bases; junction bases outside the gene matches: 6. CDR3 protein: CASSVGPTSGNEQYF. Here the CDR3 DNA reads TGTGCCAGCAGCGTAGGTCCGACTAGCGGTAACGAGCAGTACTTC.

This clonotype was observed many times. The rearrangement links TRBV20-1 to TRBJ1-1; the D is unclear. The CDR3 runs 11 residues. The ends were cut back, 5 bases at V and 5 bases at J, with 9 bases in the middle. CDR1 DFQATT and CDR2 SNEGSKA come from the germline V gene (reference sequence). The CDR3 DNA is TGCAGTGCTCCGTGGAGGACTGAAGCTTTCTTT. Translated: CSAPWRTEAFF.

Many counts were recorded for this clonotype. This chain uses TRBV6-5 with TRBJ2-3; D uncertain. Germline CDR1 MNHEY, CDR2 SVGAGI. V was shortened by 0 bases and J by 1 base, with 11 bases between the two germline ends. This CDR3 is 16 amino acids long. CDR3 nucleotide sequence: TGTGCCAGCAGTTACTCGTCCCGAGGTGGCACAGATACGCAGTATTTT. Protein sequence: CASSYSSRGGTDTQYF.

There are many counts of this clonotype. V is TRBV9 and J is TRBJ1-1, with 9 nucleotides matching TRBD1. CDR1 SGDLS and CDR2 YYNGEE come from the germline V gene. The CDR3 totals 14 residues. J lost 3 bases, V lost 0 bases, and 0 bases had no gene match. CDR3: CASSVGQGDTEAFF. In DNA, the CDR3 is TGTGCCAGCAGCGTAGGACAGGGGGACACTGAAGCTTTCTTT.

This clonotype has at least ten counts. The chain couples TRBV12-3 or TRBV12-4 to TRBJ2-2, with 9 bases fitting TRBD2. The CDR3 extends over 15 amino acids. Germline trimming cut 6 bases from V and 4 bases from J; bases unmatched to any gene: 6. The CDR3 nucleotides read TGTGCCAGCAGCCGCGGGAGGGCAGGCACCGGGGAGCTGTTTTTT. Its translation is CASSRGRAGTGELFF.

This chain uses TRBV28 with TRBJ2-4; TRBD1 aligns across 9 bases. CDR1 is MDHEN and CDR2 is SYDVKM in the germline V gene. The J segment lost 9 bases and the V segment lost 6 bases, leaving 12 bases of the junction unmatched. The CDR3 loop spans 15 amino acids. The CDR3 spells CASSLEHRGPPIQYF. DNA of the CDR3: TGTGCCAGCAGCTTAGAGCACAGGGGGCCACCCATTCAGTACTTC.

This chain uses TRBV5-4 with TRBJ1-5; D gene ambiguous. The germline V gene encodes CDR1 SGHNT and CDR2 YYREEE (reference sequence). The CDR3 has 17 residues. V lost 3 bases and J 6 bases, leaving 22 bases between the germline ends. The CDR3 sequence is CASSSSRAGLISQPQHF. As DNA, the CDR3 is TGTGCCAGCAGCTCCTCTCGGGCAGGTCTGATCAGTCAGCCCCAGCATTTT.

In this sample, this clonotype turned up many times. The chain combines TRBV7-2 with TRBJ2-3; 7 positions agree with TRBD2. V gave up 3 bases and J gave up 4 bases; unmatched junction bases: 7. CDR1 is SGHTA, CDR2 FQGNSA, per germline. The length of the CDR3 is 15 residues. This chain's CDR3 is CASSLRLAESDTQYF. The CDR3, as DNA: TGTGCCAGCAGCTTGCGGCTAGCGGAATCAGATACGCAGTATTTT.

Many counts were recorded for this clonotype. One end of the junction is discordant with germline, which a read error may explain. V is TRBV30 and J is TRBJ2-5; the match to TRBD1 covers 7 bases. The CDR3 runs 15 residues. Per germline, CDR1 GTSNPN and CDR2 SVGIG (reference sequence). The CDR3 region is CAWSSNRGRQDTQYF. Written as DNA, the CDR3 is TGTGCCTGGAGTTCTAACAGGGGAAGGCAAGACACCCAGTACTTT.

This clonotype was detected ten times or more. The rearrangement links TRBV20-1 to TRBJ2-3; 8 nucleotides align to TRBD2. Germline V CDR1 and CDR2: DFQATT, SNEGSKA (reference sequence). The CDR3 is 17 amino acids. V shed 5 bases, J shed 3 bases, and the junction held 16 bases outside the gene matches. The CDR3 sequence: CSADGVGSGGGTDTQYF. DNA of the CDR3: TGCAGTGCTGATGGGGTCGGGAGCGGGGGTGGGACAGATACGCAGTATTTT.

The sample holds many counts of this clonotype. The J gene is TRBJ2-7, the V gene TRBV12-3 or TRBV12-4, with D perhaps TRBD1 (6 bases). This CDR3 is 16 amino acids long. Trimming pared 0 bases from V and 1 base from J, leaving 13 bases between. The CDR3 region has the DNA TGTGCCAGCAGTTTAGCGCCCAGGGGTTTTTCCTACGAGCAGTACTTC. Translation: CASSLAPRGFSYEQYF.

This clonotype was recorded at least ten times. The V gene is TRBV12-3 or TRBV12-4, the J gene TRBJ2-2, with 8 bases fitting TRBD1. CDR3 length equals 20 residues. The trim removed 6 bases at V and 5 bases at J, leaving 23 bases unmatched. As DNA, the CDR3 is TGTGCCAGCAGAGGTCGCTCAGGGATTGGGGACAGGAAGGCGACCGGGGAGCTGTTTTTT. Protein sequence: CASRGRSGIGDRKATGELFF.

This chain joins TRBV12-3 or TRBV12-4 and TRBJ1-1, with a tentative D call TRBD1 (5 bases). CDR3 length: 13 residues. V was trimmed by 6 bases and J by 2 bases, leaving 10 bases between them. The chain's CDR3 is CASSGTANTEAFF. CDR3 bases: TGTGCCAGCAGCGGGACCGCTAACACTGAAGCTTTCTTT.

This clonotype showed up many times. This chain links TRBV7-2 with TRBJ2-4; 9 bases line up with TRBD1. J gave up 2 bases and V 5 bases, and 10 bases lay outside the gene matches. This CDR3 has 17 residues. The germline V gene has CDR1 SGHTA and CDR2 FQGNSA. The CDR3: CASSPGTGFGTKNIQYF. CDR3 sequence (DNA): TGTGCCAGCAGCCCCGGGACAGGGTTTGGAACCAAAAACATTCAGTACTTC.

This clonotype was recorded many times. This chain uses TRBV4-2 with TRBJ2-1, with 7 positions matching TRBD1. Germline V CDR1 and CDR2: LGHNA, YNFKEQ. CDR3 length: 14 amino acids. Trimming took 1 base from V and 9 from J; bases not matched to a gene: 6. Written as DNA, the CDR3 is TGTGCCAGCAGCCAAGGAGACAGGGATGCTGAGCAGTTCTTC. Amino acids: CASSQGDRDAEQFF.

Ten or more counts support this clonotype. In DNA form, the CDR3 reads TGCGCCAGCAGCTCCGGGACAATTAGCAATCAGCCCCAGCATTTT. Translation: CASSSGTISNQPQHF. V and J are TRBV5-1 and TRBJ1-5, with a possible D match to TRBD1 (6 bases). The CDR3 extends over 15 amino acids. The V gene's germline CDR1 is SGHRS and CDR2 YFSETQ. With 3 bases removed from V and 0 bases from J, the gap between germline ends came to 10 bases.

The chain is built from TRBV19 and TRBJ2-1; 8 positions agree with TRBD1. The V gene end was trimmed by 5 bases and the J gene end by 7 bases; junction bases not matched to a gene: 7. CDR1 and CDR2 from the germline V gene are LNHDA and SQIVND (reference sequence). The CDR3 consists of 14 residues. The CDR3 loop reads CASSRTTGANEQFF. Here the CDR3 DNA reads TGTGCCAGTAGTCGCACGACAGGGGCGAATGAGCAGTTCTTC. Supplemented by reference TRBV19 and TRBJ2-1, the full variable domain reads DGGITQSPKYLFRKEGQNVTLSCEQNLNHDAMYWYRQDPGQGLRLIYYSQIVNDFQKGDIAEGYSVSREKKESFPLTVTSAQKNPTAFYLCASSRTTGANEQFFGPGTRLTVL.